Below, one TCR beta chain is given with its context. Data came from immunoSEQ multiplex PCR; TCRdb stores just in-frame clones and leaves some out. The sample comprises 140,000 to 150,000 clones, around nine tenths of which are singletons, and 15% to 20% rests with the top ten. The data stem from a study of radiation and T cells in renal cell carcinoma. Time point given: blood 4 weeks post-SBRT, at nephrectomy. Noted treatment: 15 Gy SBRT to primary tumor, nephrectomy 4 weeks later. The TCR sequence derives from a woman aged 45 to 65 with renal cell carcinoma. This material consisted of blood, taken from a patient whose treatment included radiotherapy and nephrectomy.

The CDR3 region has the DNA TGCGCCAGCAGCTTGCGGGACACTTTCGGGACCGGGGAGCTGTTTTTT. This sequence encodes CASSLRDTFGTGELFF. The V gene is TRBV5-1, the J gene TRBJ2-2; maybe TRBD1 (6 bases). CDR1 is SGHRS and CDR2 is YFSETQ in the germline V gene. The CDR3 runs 16 residues. The germline V and J ends were trimmed by 1 base and 5 bases, with 15 bases remaining between them.